The source of this T cell receptor (beta chain) is a study of T cells expressing NK-cell markers. Study-level information: Sorted CD3+CD56+NKG2C+, CD3+CD56+NKG2C- and CD3+CD56-NKG2C+ T cells provided the TCR beta repertoires. Among the eight sequenced donors, seven tested HCMV-seropositive and one tested seronegative. Study results and limitations: Clones of NKG2C+ T cells that had expanded were of unclear HCMV specificity.

The CDR3 sequence is 15 residues long. In germline, CDR1 is DFQATT, CDR2 SNEGSKA (reference sequence). Making the TCR beta cDNA relied on 5'RACE template switching with UMIs. Using the 5' RACE reads, TCRdb records one entry per CDR3 protein without DNA. The ten top clones account for roughly 5.2%, within a sample of roughly 390,000 distinct CDR3 sequences. A note on this clonotype: Its cognate antigen is unknown.

This chain links TRBV20-1 with TRBJ2-3; TCRdb proposes TRBD2, but this gene call is untestable without DNA. The sample comprised blood T cells: a sorted CD56 or NKG2C T cell subset, CD4+ or CD8+ T cells, or bulk PBMC T cells (not recorded which). This sequence was found in a man aged 18-75 years in good health. CDR3 loop: CSASVSGGLADTQYF.